The source of this T cell receptor (beta chain) is a study of shared T cell receptors in the human thymus. The length of the CDR3 is 12 residues. Sequencing was performed with immunoSEQ multiplex PCR; in TCRdb, only in-frame clones are kept and a portion is missing. This table holds hundreds of thousands of clones, 80% to 90% found once. The same data also contributed to another study, on human thymus T cells. That paper states: Biased V and J segment usage appeared in thymus and peripheral blood. Related research examined unrelated individuals and reported that their thymic repertoires overlapped highly.

The genes are TRBV21-1 and TRBJ1-6; whether TRBD1, the table's D call, matches the DNA was not checked. TRBV21-1 is a recognized pseudogene. Sequences were obtained from thymocytes. The source is a boy younger than two with a congenital heart defect. Here the CDR3 reads CASSTQNSPLHF. CDR3 sequence (DNA): TGTGCCAGCAGCACGCAGAATTCACCCCTCCACTTT.